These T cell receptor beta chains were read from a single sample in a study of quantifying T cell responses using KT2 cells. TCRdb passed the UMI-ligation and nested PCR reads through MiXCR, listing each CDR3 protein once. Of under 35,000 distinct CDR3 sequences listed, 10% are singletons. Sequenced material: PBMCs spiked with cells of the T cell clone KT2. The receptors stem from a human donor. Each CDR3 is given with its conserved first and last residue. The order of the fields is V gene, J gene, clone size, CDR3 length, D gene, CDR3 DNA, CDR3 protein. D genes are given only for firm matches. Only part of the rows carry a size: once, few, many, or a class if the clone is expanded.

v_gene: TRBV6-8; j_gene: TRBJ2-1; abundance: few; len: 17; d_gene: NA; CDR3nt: TGTGCCAGCAGTTACCAGACCGGGGGTAGCGGCGAGGGTGAGCAGTTCTTC; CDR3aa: CASSYQTGGSGEGEQFF
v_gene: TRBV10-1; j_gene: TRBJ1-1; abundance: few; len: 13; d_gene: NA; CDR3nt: TGCGCCAGCAGTGAGTACGAGGGAGCTGAAGCTTTCTTT; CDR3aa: CASSEYEGAEAFF
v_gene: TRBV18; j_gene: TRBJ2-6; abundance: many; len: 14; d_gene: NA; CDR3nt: TGTGCCAGCTCACCCCAGGCTGGGGCCAACGTCCTGACTTTC; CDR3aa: CASSPQAGANVLTF
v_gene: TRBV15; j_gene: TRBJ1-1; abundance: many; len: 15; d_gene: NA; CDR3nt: TGTGCCACCAGCAGAGATCGGAGAGGGAACACTGAAGCTTTCTTT; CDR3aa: CATSRDRRGNTEAFF
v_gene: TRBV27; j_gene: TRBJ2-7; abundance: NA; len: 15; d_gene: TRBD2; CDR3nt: TGTGCCAGCAAAACCGCCCCGGGAGGTGCCTACGAGCAGTACTTC; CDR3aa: CASKTAPGGAYEQYF
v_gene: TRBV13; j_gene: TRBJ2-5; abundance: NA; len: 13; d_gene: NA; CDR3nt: TGTGCCAGCAGCCAGGGGGGTCAAGAGACCCAGTACTTC; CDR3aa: CASSQGGQETQYF
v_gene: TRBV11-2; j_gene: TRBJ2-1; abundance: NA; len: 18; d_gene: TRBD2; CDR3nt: TGTGCCAGCAGACCTCCGGGACTAGCGGGAGAGTCCTACAATGAGCAGTTCTTC; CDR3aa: CASRPPGLAGESYNEQFF
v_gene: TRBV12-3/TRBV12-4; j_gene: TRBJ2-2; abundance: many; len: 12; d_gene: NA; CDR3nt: TGTGCCAGCAGCCTGAACACCGGGGAGCTGTTTTTT; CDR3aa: CASSLNTGELFF
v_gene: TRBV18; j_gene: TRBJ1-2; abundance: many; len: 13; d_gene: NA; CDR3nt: TGTGCCAGCTCACCAGGGGCCCACTATGGCTACACCTTC; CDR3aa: CASSPGAHYGYTF
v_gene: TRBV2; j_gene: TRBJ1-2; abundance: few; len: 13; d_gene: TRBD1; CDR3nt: TGTGCCAGCAGTACAAACAGGGGAAATGGCTACACCTTC; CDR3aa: CASSTNRGNGYTF
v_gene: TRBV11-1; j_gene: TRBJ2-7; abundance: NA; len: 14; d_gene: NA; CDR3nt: TGTGCCAGCAGCAAGACCCCCTCTAGGGACGAGCAGTACTTC; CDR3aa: CASSKTPSRDEQYF
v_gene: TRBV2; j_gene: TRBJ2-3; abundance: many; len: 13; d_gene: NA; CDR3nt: TGTGCCAGCAGCCCGGAGGCGAGAGATACGCAGTATTTT; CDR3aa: CASSPEARDTQYF
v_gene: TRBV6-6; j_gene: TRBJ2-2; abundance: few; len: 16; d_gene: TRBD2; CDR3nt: TGTGCCAGCAGTTACGGTGCGGGAGGGTCCACCGGGGAGCTGTTTTTT; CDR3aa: CASSYGAGGSTGELFF
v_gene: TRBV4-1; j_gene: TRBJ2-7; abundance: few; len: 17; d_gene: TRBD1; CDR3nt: TGCGCCAGCAGCCAGGCTATTCGAGGACAGGGGGAGAACGAGCAGTACTTC; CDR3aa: CASSQAIRGQGENEQYF
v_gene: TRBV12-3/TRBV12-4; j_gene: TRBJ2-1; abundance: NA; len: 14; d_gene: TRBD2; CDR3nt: TGTGCCAGCAGTCCATGGGGGGGTACGGATGAGCAGTTCTTC; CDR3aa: CASSPWGGTDEQFF
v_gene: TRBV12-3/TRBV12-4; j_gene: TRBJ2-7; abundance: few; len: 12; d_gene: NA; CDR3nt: TGTGCCAGCAGCCTTGGACAGAACGAGCAGTACTTC; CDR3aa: CASSLGQNEQYF
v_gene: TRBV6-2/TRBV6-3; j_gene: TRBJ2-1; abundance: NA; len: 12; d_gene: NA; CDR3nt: TGTGCCAGCAGTTACGGGCGGAGGGAGCAGTTCTTC; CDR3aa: CASSYGRREQFF
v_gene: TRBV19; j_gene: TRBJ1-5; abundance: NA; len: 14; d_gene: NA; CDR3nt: TGTGCCAGTAGTCCGACATCTCGATATCAGCCCCAGCATTTT; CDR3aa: CASSPTSRYQPQHF
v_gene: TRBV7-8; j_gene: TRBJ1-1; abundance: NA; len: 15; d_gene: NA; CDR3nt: TGTGCCAGCAGCCTAGCCCCTGGTGTGAACACTGAAGCTTTCTTT; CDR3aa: CASSLAPGVNTEAFF
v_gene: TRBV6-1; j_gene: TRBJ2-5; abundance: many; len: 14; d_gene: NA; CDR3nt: TGTGCCAGCAGTGAGAATCACAGGGAAGAGACCCAGTACTTC; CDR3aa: CASSENHREETQYF
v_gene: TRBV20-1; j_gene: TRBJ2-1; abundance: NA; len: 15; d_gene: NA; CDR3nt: TGCAGTGCTAGAGATAGGGCTAGAAAGGGAGATGAGCAGTTCTTC; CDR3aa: CSARDRARKGDEQFF
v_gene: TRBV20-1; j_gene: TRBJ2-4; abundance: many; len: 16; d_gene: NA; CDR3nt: TGCAGTGCAAATAAGCAGGGGTCCCTAGCCAAAAACATTCAGTACTTC; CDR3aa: CSANKQGSLAKNIQYF
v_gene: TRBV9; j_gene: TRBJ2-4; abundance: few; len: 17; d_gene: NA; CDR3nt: TGTGCCAGCAGCCCTAGTGGGGCTCTATTAGCCAAAAACATTCAGTACTTC; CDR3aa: CASSPSGALLAKNIQYF
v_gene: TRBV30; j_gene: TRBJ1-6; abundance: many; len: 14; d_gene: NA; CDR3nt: TGTGCCTGGACCTCATTGACAGCCACCGCACCCCTCCACTTT; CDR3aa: CAWTSLTATAPLHF
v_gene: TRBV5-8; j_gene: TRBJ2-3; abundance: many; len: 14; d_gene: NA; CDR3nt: TGTGCCAGCAGCTTTGGGGGGTCGAGGGATACGCAGTATTTT; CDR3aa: CASSFGGSRDTQYF
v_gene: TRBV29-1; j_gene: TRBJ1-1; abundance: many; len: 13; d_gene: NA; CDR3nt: TGCAGCGTTGGTCGTCGATTGAACACTGAAGCTTTCTTT; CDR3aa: CSVGRRLNTEAFF
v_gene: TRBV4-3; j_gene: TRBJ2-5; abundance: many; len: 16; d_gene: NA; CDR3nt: TGCGCCAGCACCCAAAACCACCCGGGGAGAGGAGGGACCCAGTACTTC; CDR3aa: CASTQNHPGRGGTQYF
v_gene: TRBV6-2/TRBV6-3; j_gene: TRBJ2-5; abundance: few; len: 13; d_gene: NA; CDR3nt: TGTGCCAGCAGTTACACAGGGCAGGAGACCCAGTACTTC; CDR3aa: CASSYTGQETQYF
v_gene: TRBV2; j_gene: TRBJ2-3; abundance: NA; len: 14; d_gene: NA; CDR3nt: TGTGCCAGCAAACAACAGGGAAGCACAGATACGCAGTATTTT; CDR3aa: CASKQQGSTDTQYF
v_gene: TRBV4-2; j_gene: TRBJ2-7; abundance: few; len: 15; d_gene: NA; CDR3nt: TGTGCCAGCAGTCAGGCAGGGGGGACCGGGTACGAGCAGTACTTC; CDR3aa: CASSQAGGTGYEQYF
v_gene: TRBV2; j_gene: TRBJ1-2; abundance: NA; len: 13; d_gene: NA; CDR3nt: TGTGCCAGCAACCGGGGCCCGAACTATGGCTACACCTTC; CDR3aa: CASNRGPNYGYTF
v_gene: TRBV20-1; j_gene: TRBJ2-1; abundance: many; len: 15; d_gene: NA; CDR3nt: TGCAGTGCCTCGAAGAGGCCTAGCGTTTACAATGAGCAGTTCTTC; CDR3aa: CSASKRPSVYNEQFF
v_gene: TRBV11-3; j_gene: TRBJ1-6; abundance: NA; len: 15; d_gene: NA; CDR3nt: TGTGCCAGCAGCCCTCGTGGGGGGTGGAATTCACCCCTCCACTTT; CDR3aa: CASSPRGGWNSPLHF
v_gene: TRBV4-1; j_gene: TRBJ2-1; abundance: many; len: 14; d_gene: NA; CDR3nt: TGCGCCAGCAGCCAAGCAGGGGACCCCAATGAGCAGTTCTTC; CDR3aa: CASSQAGDPNEQFF
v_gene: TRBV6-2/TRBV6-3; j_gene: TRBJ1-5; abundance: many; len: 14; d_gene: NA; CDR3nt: TGTGCCAGCAGTTACCAGATTAGCAATCAGCCCCAGCATTTT; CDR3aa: CASSYQISNQPQHF